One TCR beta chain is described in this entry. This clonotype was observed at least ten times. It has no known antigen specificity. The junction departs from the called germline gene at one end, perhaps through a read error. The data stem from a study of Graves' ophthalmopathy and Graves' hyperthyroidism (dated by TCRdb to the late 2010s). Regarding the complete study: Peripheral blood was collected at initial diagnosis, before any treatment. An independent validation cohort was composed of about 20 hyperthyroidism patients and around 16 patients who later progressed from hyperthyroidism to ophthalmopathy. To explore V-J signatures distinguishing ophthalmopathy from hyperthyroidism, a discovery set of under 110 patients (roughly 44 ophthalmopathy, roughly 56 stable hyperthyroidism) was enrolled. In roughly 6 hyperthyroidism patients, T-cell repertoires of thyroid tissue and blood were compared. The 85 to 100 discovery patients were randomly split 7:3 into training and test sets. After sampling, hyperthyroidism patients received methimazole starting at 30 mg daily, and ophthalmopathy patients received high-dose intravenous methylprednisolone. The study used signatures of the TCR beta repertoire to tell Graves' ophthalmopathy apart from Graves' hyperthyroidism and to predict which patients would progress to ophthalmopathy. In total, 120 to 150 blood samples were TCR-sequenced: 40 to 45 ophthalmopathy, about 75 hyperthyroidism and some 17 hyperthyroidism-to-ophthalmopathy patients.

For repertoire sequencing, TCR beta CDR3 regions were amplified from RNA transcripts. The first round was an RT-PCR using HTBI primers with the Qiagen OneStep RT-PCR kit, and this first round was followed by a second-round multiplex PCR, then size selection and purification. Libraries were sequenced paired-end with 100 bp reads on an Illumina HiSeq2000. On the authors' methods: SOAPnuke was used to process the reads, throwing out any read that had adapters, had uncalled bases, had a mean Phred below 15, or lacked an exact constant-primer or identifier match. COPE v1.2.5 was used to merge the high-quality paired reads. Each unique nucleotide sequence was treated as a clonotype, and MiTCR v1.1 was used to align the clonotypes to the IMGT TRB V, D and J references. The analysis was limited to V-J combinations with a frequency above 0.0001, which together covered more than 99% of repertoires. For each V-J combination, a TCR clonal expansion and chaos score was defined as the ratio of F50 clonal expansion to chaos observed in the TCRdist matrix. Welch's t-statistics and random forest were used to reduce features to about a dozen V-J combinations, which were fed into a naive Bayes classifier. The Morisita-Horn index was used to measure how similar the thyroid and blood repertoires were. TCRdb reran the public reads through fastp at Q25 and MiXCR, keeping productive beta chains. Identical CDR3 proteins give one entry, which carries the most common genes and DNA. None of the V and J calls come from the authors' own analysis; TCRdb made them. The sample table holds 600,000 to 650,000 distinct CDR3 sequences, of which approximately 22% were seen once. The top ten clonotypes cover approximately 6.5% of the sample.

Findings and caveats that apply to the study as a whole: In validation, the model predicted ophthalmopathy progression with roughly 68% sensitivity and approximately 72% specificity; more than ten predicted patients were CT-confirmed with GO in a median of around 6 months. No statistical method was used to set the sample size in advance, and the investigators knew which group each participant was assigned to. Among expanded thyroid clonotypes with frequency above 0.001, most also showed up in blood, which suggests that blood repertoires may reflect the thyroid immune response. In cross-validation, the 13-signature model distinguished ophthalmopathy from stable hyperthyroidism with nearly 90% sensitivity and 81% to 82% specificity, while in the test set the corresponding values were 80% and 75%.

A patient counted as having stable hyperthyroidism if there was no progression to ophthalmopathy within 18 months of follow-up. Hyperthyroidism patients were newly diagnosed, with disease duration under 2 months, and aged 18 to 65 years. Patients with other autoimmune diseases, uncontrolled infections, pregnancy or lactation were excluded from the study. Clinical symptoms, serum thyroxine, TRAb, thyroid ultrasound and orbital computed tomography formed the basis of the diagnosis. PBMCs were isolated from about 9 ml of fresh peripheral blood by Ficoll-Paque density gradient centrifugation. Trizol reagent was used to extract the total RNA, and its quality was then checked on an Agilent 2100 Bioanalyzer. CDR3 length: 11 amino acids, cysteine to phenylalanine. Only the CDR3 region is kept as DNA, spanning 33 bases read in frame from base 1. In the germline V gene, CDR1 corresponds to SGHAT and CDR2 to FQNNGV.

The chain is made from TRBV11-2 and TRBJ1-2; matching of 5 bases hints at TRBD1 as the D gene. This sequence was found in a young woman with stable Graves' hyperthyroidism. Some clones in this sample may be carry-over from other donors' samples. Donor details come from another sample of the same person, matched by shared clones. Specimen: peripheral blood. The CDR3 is CASSSSGTARF. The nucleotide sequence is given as TGTGCCAGCAGCTCTTCCGGGACTGCTCGCTTC.